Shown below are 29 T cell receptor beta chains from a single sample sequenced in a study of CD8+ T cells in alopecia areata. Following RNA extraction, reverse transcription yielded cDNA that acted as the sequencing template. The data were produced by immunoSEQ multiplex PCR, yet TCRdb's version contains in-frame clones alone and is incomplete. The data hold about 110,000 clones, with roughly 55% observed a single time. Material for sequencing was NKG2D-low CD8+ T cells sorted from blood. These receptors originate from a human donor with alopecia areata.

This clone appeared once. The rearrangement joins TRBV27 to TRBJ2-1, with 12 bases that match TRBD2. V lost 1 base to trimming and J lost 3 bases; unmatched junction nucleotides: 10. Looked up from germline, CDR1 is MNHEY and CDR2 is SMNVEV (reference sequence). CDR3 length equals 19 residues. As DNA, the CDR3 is TGTGCCAGCAGTTTATACCTTACGGCTAGCGGGAGGGTCTACAATGAGCAGTTCTTC. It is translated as CASSLYLTASGRVYNEQFF.

The CDR3 spells CAGRDWGSYEQYF. DNA of the CDR3: TGTGCCGGCCGGGACTGGGGTTCCTACGAGCAGTACTTC. The V gene is TRBV2, the J gene TRBJ2-7; D is perhaps TRBD2 (6 bases). The germline V gene encodes CDR1 SNHLY and CDR2 FYNNEI. The CDR3 loop spans 13 amino acids. V was trimmed by 11 bases and J by 1 base, leaving 15 bases between them.

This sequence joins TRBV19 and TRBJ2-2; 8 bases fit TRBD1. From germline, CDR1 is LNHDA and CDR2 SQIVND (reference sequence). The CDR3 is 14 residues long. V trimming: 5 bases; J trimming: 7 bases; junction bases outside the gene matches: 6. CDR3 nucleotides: TGTGCCAGTAGTCCTTTACAGGGGGTCGGGGAGCTGTTTTTT. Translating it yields CASSPLQGVGELFF.

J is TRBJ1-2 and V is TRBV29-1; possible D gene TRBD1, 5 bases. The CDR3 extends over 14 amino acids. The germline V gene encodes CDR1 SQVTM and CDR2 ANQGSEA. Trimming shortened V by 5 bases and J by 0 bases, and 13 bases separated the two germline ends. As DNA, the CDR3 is TGCAGCGTTTGGGCGGGGCTCCCTAACTATGGCTACACCTTC. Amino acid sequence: CSVWAGLPNYGYTF.

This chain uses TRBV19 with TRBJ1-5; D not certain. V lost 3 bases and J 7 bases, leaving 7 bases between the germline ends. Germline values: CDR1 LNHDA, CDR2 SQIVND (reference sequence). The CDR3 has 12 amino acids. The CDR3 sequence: CASSIHGQPQHF. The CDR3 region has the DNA TGTGCCAGTAGTATCCACGGGCAGCCCCAGCATTTT.

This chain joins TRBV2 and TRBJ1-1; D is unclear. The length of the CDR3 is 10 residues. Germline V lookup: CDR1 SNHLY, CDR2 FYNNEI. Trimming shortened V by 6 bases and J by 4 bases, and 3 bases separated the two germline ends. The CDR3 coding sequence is TGTGCCAGCAGGGGCACTGAAGCTTTCTTT. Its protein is CASRGTEAFF.

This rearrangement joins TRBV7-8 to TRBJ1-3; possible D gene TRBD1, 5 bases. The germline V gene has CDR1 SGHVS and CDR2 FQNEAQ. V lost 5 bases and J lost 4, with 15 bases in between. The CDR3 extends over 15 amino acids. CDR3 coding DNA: TGTGCCAGCAGCCGACAATGGGGCTCGGGAAACACCATATATTTT. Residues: CASSRQWGSGNTIYF.

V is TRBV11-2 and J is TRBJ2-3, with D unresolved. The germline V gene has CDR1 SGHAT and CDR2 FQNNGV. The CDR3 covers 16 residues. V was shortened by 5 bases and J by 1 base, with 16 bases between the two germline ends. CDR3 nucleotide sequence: TGTGCCAGCAGCCCCCCGACCGGAATTCGCACAGATACGCAGTATTTT. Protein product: CASSPPTGIRTDTQYF. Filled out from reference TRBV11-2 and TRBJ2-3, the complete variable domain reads EAGVAQSPRYKIIEKRQSVAFWCNPISGHATLYWYQQILGQGPKLLIQFQNNGVVDDSQLPKDRFSAERLKGVDSTLKIQPAKLEDSAVYLCASSPPTGIRTDTQYFGPGTRLTVL.

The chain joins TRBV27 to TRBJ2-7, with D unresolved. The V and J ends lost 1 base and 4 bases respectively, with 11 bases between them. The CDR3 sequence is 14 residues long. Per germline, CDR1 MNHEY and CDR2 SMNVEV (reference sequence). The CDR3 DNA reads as TGTGCCAGCAGTTTATTTTCTTCAGCTTACGAGCAGTACTTC. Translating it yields CASSLFSSAYEQYF.

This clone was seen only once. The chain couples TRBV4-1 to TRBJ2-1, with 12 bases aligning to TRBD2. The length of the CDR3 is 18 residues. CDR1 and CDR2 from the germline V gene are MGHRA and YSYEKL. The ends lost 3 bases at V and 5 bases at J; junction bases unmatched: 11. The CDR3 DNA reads TGCGCCAGCAGCCACTCGACTAGCGGGGGACTAATGGACAATGAGCAGTTCTTC. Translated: CASSHSTSGGLMDNEQFF.

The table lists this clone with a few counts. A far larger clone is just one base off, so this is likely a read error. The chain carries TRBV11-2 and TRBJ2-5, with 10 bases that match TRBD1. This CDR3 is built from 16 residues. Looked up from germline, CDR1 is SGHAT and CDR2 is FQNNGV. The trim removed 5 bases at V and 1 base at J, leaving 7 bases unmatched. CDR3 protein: CASSPADRGGQETQYF. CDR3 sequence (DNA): TGTGCCAGCAGCCCAGCGGACAGGGGGGGCCAAGAGACCCAGTACTTC.

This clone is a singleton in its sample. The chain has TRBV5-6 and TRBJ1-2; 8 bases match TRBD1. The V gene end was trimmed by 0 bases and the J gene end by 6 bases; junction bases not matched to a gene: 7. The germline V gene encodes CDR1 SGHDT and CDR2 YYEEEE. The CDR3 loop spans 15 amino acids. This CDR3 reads CASSLAPGRGHGYTF. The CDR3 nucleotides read TGTGCCAGCAGCTTGGCCCCCGGCAGGGGGCATGGCTACACCTTC.

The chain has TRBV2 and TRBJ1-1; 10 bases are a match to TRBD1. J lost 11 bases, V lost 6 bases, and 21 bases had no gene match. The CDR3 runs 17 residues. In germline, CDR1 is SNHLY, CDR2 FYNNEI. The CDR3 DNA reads TGTGCCAGCAGCCATCCCCTACCCGGGACAGGGGACTTTGGGGCTTTCTTT. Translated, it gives CASSHPLPGTGDFGAFF.

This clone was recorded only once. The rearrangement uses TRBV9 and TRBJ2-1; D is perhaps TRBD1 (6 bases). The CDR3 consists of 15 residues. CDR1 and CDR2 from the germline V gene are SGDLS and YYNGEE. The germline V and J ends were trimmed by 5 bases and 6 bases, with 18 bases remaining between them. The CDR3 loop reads CASSENRVSFNEQFF. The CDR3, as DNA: TGTGCCAGCAGTGAAAACAGGGTTAGTTTCAATGAGCAGTTCTTC.

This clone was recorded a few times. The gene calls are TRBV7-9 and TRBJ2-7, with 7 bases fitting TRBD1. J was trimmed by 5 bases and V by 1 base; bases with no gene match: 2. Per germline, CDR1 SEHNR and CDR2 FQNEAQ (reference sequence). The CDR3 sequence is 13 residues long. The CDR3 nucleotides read TGTGCCAGCAGCTTAGGCACAGGGGACGAGCAGTACTTC. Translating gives CASSLGTGDEQYF.

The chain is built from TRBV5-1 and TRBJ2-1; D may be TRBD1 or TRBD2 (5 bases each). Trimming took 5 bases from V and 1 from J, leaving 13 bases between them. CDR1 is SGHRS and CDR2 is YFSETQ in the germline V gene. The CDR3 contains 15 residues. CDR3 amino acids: CASSPEWGSYNEQFF. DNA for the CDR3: TGCGCCAGCAGTCCCGAATGGGGGTCCTACAATGAGCAGTTCTTC.

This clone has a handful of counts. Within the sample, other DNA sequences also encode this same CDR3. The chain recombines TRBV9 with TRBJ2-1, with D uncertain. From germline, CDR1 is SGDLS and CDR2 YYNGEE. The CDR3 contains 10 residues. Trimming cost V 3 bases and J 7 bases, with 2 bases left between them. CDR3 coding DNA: TGTGCCAGCAGCGGGAATGAGCAGTTCTTC. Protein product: CASSGNEQFF.

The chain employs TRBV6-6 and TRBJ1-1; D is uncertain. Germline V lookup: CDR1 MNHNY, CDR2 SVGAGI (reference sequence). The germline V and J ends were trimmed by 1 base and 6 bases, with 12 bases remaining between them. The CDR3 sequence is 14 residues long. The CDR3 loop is CASSYLLGFSEAFF. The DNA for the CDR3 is TGTGCCAGCAGTTACTTACTGGGCTTCTCTGAAGCTTTCTTT.

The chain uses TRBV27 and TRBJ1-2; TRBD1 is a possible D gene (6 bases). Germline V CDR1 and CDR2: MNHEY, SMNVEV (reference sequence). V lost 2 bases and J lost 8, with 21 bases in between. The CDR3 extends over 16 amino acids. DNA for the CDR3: TGTGCCAGCAGTTTAACCCCGGGAAGGGGGTCTGGAGGCTACACCTTC. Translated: CASSLTPGRGSGGYTF.

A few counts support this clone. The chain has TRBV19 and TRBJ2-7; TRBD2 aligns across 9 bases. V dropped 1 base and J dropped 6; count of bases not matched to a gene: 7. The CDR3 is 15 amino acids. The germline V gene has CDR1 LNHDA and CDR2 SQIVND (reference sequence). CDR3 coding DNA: TGTGCCAGTAGTATAGGCCCGGGACTAGCCTCCGAGCAGTACTTC. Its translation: CASSIGPGLASEQYF.

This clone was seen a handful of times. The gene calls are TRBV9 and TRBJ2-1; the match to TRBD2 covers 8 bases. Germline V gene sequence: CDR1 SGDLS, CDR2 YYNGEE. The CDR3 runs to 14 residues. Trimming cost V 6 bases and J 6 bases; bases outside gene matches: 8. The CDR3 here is CASNGLASSNEQFF. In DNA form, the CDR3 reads TGTGCCAGCAACGGACTAGCTTCTTCCAATGAGCAGTTCTTC.

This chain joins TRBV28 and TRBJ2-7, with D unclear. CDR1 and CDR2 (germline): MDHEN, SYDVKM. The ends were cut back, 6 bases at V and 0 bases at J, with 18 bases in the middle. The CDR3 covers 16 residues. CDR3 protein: CASSSRGLRSSYEQYF. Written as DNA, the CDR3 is TGTGCCAGCAGCTCCCGTGGTTTGAGGAGCTCCTACGAGCAGTACTTC.

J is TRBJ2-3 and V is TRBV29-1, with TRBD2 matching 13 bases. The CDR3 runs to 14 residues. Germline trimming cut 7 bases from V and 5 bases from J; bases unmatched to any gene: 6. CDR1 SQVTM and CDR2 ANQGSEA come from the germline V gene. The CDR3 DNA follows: TGCAGCGCTGCGGGACTAGCGGGAAGAGATACGCAGTATTTT. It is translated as CSAAGLAGRDTQYF.

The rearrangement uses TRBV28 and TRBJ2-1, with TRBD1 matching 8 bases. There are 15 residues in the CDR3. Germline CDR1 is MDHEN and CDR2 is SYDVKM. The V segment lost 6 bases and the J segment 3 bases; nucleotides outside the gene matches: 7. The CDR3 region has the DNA TGTGCCAGCAGCCCCGGGACAGGAGGCTACAATGAGCAGTTCTTC. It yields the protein CASSPGTGGYNEQFF. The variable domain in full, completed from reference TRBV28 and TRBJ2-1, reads DVKVTQSSRYLVKRTGEKVFLECVQDMDHENMFWYRQDPGLGLRLIYFSYDVKMKEKGDIPEGYSVSREKKERFSLILESASTNQTSMYLCASSPGTGGYNEQFFGPGTRLTVL.

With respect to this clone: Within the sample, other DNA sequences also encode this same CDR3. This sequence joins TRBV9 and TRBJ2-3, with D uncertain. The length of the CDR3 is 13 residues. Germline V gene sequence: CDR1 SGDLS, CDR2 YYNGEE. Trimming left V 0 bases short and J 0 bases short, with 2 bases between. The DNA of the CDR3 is TGTGCCAGCAGCGTAGTGAGCACAGATACGCAGTATTTT. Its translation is CASSVVSTDTQYF.

The CDR3 is CASSSTGGTEAFF. The CDR3 coding sequence is TGTGCCAGCAGTTCTACAGGGGGCACTGAAGCTTTCTTT. This chain links TRBV2 with TRBJ1-1; 8 bases map to TRBD1. The CDR3 runs 13 residues. Germline trimming cut 5 bases from V and 4 bases from J; bases unmatched to any gene: 3. Germline values: CDR1 SNHLY, CDR2 FYNNEI. Variable domain in full (rest from reference TRBV2 and TRBJ1-1): EPEVTQTPSHQVTQMGQEVILRCVPISNHLYFYWYRQILGQKVEFLVSFYNNEISEKSEIFDDQFSVERPDGSNFTLKIRSTKLEDSAMYFCASSSTGGTEAFFGQGTRLTVV.

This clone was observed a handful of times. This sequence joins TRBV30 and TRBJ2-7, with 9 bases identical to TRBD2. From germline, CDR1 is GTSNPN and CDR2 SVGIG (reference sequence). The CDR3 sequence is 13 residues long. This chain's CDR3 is CASTSGSSYEQYF. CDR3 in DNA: TGTGCTTCGACTAGCGGTTCCTCCTACGAGCAGTACTTC.

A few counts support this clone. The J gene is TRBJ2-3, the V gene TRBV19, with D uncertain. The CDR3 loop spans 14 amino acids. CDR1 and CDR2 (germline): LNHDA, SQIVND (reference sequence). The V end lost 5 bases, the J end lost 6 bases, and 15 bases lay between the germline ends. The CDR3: CASSELTHADTQYF. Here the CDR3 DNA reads TGTGCCAGTAGTGAGTTAACCCATGCGGATACGCAGTATTTT.

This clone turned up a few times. CDR3 loop: CASSYGQEQFF. The CDR3 DNA reads as TGTGCCAGCAGTTACGGTCAAGAGCAGTTCTTC. The rearrangement uses TRBV27 and TRBJ2-1; D uncertain. Germline CDR1 and CDR2: MNHEY and SMNVEV (reference sequence). This CDR3 contains 11 residues. V was clipped by 4 bases and J by 10 bases, with 8 bases between them.